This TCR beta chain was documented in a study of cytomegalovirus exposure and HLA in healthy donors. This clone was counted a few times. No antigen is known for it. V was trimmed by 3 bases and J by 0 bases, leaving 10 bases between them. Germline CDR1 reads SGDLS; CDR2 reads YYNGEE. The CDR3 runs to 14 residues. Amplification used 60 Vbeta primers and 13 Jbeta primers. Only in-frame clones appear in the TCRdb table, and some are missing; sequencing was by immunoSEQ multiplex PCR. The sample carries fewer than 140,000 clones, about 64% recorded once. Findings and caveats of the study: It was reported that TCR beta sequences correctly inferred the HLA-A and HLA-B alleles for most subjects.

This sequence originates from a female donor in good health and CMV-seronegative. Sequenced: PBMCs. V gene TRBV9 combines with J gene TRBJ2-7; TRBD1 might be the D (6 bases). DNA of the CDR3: TGTGCCAGCAGCGACCGGGACAACTCCTACGAGCAGTACTTC. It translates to CASSDRDNSYEQYF.